The present T cell receptor beta chain was sequenced within a study of blood T cell repertoires in COVID-19. Background on the study: T cells, B-cell-depleted T cells, or PBMCs supplied cDNA or gDNA.

Adults between roughly 18 and 100 years of age took part from about 24 US areas. Assignments of participants to cohorts depended upon their own reported clinical history. Cohort 3 recovered donors had two negative PCRs, clearance, or symptom resolution. Assay used: immunoSEQ multiplex PCR; TCRdb lists only in-frame clones, some missing. The sample has about 350,000 clones, roughly nine tenths seen once. The CDR3 runs to 13 residues. V gave up 1 base and J gave up 5 bases, with 6 bases separating them. From germline, CDR1 is MGHRA and CDR2 YSYEKL. The TCR sequence derives from a woman aged 25 to 39 who had recovered from COVID-19. The chain uses TRBV4-1 and TRBJ2-1, with D unresolved. The specimen was PBMCs or T cells enriched from blood (not recorded which). The DNA of the CDR3 is TGCGCCAGCAGCCAAGCTATAGACAATGAGCAGTTCTTC. Translating gives CASSQAIDNEQFF.